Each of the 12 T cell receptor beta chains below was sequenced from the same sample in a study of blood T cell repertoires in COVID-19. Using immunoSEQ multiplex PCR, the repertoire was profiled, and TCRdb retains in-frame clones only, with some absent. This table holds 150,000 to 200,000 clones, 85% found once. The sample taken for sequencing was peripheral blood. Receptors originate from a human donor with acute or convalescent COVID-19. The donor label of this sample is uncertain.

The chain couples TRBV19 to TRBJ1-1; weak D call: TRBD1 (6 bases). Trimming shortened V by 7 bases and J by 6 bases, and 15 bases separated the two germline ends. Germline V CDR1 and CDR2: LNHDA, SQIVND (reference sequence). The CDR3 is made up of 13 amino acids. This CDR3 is CASKSTGSPEAFF. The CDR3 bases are TGTGCCAGTAAATCAACAGGGTCCCCTGAAGCTTTCTTT.

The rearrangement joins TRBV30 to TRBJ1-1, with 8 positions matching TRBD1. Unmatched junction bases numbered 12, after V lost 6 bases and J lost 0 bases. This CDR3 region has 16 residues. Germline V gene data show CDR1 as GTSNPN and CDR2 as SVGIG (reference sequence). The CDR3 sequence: CACKPGQEYLNTEAFF. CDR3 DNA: TGTGCCTGTAAACCGGGACAGGAGTATTTGAACACTGAAGCTTTCTTT.

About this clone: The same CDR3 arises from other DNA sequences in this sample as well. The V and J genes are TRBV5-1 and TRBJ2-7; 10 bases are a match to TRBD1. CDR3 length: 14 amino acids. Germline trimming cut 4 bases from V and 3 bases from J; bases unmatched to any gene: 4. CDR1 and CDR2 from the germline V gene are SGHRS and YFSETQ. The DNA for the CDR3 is TGCGCCAGCAGCCTGGGACAGGGGAGCTACGAGCAGTACTTC. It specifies CASSLGQGSYEQYF.

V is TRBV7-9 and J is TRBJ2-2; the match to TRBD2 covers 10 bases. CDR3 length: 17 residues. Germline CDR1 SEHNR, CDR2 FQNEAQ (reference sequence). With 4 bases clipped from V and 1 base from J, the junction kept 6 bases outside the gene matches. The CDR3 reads CASSSTSGALNTGELFF. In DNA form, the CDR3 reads TGTGCCAGCAGCTCTACTAGCGGGGCCCTGAACACCGGGGAGCTGTTTTTT.

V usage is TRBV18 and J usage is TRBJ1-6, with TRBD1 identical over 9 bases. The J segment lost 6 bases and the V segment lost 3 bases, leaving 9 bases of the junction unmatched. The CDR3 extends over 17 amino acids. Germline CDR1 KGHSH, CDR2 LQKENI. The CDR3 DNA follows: TGTGCCAGCTCACCGCTTCCGACAGGGGGATTTAATTCACCCCTCCACTTT. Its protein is CASSPLPTGGFNSPLHF.

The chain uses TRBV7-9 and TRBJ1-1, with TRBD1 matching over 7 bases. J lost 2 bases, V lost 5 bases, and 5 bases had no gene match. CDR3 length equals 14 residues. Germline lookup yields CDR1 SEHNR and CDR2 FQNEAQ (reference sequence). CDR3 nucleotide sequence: TGTGCCAGCAGCCACGGACAGGTCAACACTGAAGCTTTCTTT. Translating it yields CASSHGQVNTEAFF. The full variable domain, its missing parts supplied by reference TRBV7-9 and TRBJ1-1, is DTGVSQNPRHKITKRGQNVTFRCDPISEHNRLYWYRQTLGQGPEFLTYFQNEAQLEKSRLLSDRFSAERPKGSFSTLEIQRTEQGDSAMYLCASSHGQVNTEAFFGQGTRLTVV.

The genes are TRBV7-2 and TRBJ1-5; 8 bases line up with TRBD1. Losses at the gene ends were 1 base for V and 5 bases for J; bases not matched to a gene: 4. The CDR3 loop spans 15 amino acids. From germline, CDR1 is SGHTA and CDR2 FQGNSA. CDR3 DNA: TGTGCCAGCAGCTTAGGGGGACAGGTCTATCAGCCCCAGCATTTT. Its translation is CASSLGGQVYQPQHF.

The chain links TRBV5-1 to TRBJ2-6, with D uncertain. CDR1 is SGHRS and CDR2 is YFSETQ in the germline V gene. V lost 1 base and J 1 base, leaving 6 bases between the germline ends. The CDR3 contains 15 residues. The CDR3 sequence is CASSLLVSGANVLTF. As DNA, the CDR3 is TGCGCCAGCAGCTTGTTAGTATCTGGGGCCAACGTCCTGACTTTC.

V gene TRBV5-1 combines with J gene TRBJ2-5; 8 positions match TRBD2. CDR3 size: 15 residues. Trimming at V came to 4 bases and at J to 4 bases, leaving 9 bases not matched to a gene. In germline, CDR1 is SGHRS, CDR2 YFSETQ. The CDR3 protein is CASSPGGAHTETQYF. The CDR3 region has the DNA TGCGCCAGCAGCCCGGGGGGGGCGCATACAGAGACCCAGTACTTC.

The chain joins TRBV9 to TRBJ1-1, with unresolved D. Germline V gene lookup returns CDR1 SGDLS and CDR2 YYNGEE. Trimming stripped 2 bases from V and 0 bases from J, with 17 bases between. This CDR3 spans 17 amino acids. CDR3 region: CASSVYISEGMNTEAFF. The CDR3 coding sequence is TGTGCCAGCAGCGTCTACATTAGCGAGGGAATGAACACTGAAGCTTTCTTT.

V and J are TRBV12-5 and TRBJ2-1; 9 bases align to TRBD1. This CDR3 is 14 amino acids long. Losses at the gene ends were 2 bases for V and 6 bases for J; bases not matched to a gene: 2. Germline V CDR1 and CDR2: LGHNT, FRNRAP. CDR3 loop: CASGLPGQGNEQFF. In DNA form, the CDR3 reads TGTGCTAGTGGTTTGCCGGGACAGGGCAATGAGCAGTTCTTC.

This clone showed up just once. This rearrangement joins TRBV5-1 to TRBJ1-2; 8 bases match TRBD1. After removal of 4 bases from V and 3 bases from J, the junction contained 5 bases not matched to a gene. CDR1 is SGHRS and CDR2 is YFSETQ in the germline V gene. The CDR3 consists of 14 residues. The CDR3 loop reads CASSVSGGDYGYTF. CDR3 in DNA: TGCGCCAGCAGCGTGTCAGGGGGCGACTATGGCTACACCTTC.